This entry lists 31 T cell receptor beta chains sequenced from one sample in a study of CD8+ T cells in alopecia areata. Extraction of RNA preceded its reverse transcription into cDNA, which served as the sequencing template. The table came from immunoSEQ multiplex PCR; TCRdb's copy has only in-frame clones and leaves some out. The table lists around 98,000 clones, 40% to 55% of them singletons. Specimen: CD4+ T cells sorted from blood. Every receptor here comes from a human donor with alopecia areata.

This clone was recorded a few times. The CDR3 here is CSVEIRDRGPDEQYF. In DNA, the CDR3 is TGCAGCGTTGAAATACGGGACAGGGGGCCCGACGAGCAGTACTTC. This chain links TRBV29-1 with TRBJ2-7; 12 nucleotides match TRBD1. V shed 2 bases and J 5 bases; nucleotides not matched to a gene: 7. The CDR3 totals 15 residues. Germline values: CDR1 SQVTM, CDR2 ANQGSEA.

For this clone: This specimen includes other DNA sequences encoding the same CDR3. The chain recombines TRBV30 with TRBJ1-5; D remains unclear. CDR1 and CDR2 from the germline V gene are GTSNPN and SVGIG (reference sequence). Trimming removed 0 bases at V and 3 bases at J, with 6 bases between. This CDR3 has 13 residues. CDR3 loop: CAWSVRDNQPQHF. CDR3 sequence (DNA): TGTGCCTGGAGTGTACGGGACAATCAGCCCCAGCATTTT. The full variable domain, its missing parts supplied by reference TRBV30 and TRBJ1-5, is SQTIHQWPATLVQPVGSPLSLECTVEGTSNPNLYWYRQAAGRGLQLLFYSVGIGQISSEVPQNLSASRPQDRQFILSSKKLLLSDSGFYLCAWSVRDNQPQHFGDGTRLSIL.

The chain couples TRBV29-1 to TRBJ1-1, with 7 bases that match TRBD1. This CDR3 region has 15 residues. Germline V gene sequence: CDR1 SQVTM, CDR2 ANQGSEA. V shed 4 bases and J 0 bases; nucleotides not matched to a gene: 8. The CDR3 protein is CSVAPLGQMNTEAFF. DNA for the CDR3: TGCAGCGTTGCCCCGTTGGGACAGATGAACACTGAAGCTTTCTTT.

J is TRBJ1-5 and V is TRBV4-1, with D uncertain. The CDR3 loop spans 18 amino acids. Trimming left V 1 base short and J 1 base short, with 17 bases between. Germline CDR1 and CDR2: MGHRA and YSYEKL. The CDR3 sequence is CASSQGPPGFGSNQPQHF. CDR3 DNA sequence: TGCGCCAGCAGCCAAGGACCCCCGGGGTTCGGAAGCAATCAGCCCCAGCATTTT.

This sequence joins TRBV4-3 and TRBJ1-4; TRBD1 is a possible D gene (6 bases). V was clipped by 1 base and J by 0 bases, with 9 bases between them. Germline V gives CDR1 LGHNA, CDR2 YSLEER. The CDR3 spans 16 residues. The CDR3 sequence is CASSQGGQPTNEKLFF. The DNA of the CDR3 is TGCGCCAGCAGCCAAGGTGGACAGCCAACTAATGAAAAACTGTTTTTT.

This clone appeared a few times. The V call is TRBV29-1, the J call TRBJ1-4, with D tentatively TRBD1 (6 bases). Germline V gene lookup returns CDR1 SQVTM and CDR2 ANQGSEA. The CDR3 sequence is 13 residues long. V was trimmed by 6 bases and J by 5 bases, leaving 13 bases between them. The CDR3 sequence: CSVARDTNEKLFF. The CDR3 DNA reads TGCAGCGTGGCACGGGACACAAATGAAAAACTGTTTTTT.

The chain has TRBV11-2 and TRBJ2-5; D might be TRBD2 (7 bases). Trimming took off 5 bases at V and 9 bases at J, with 19 bases between the two ends. Germline CDR1 reads SGHAT; CDR2 reads FQNNGV. The CDR3 length is 14 residues. The CDR3 DNA reads TGTGCCAGCAGCCCAGGGGCGGGAGAGGAGCCCCAGTACTTC. Protein sequence: CASSPGAGEEPQYF.

This clone was seen more than once but under ten times. The gene calls are TRBV29-1 and TRBJ1-1, with 7 bases that match TRBD1. V shed 7 bases, J shed 1 base, and the junction held 6 bases outside the gene matches. Germline loops: CDR1 SQVTM, CDR2 ANQGSEA. The CDR3 loop spans 13 amino acids. CDR3 residues: CSGADRTNTEAFF. The CDR3 DNA follows: TGCAGCGGGGCGGACAGGACGAACACTGAAGCTTTCTTT.

This clone was counted ten times or more. The chain couples TRBV19 to TRBJ2-1, with TRBD1 as a possible D gene (5 bases). V lost 10 bases and J lost 2, with 9 bases in between. CDR1 LNHDA and CDR2 SQIVND come from the germline V gene (reference sequence). The length of the CDR3 is 12 residues. CDR3 bases: TGTGCCACAGGGTTAGCCTACAATGAGCAGTTCTTC. It encodes CATGLAYNEQFF. Based on the CDR3 plus reference TRBV19 and TRBJ2-1, the full variable domain is DGGITQSPKYLFRKEGQNVTLSCEQNLNHDAMYWYRQDPGQGLRLIYYSQIVNDFQKGDIAEGYSVSREKKESFPLTVTSAQKNPTAFYLCATGLAYNEQFFGPGTRLTVL.

The chain is built from TRBV29-1 and TRBJ2-7; D is perhaps TRBD2 (7 bases). Germline CDR1 is SQVTM and CDR2 is ANQGSEA. The CDR3 spans 13 residues. V lost 5 bases, J lost 5 bases, and 16 bases lay in between. The CDR3 coding sequence is TGCAGCGTTTGGGACTACCAGGGGAACGAGCAGTACTTC. Translation gives CSVWDYQGNEQYF.

The chain employs TRBV2 and TRBJ1-6, with D tentatively TRBD1 (5 bases). V lost 4 bases, J lost 6 bases, and 16 bases lay in between. This CDR3 spans 16 amino acids. The V gene's germline CDR1 is SNHLY and CDR2 FYNNEI. DNA of the CDR3: TGTGCCAGCAGTGGCCCTGGAGGGGTTAGTAATTCACCCCTCCACTTT. It encodes CASSGPGGVSNSPLHF. The variable domain in full, with the rest retrieved from reference TRBV2 and TRBJ1-6, is EPEVTQTPSHQVTQMGQEVILRCVPISNHLYFYWYRQILGQKVEFLVSFYNNEISEKSEIFDDQFSVERPDGSNFTLKIRSTKLEDSAMYFCASSGPGGVSNSPLHFGNGTRLTVT.

This clone appeared a few times. This chain uses TRBV29-1 with TRBJ2-5, with unresolved D. The V and J ends lost 5 bases and 5 bases respectively, with 12 bases between them. The CDR3 is 12 amino acids. Germline V CDR1 and CDR2: SQVTM, ANQGSEA. CDR3 sequence: CSVYEFRETQYF. DNA of the CDR3: TGCAGCGTTTACGAGTTTCGCGAGACCCAGTACTTC. The full variable domain, completed using reference TRBV29-1 and TRBJ2-5, is SAVISQKPSRDICQRGTSLTIQCQVDSQVTMMFWYRQQPGQSLTLIATANQGSEATYESGFVIDKFPISRPNLTFSTLTVSNMSPEDSSIYLCSVYEFRETQYFGPGTRLLVL.

V is TRBV5-6 and J is TRBJ2-7; D unclear. V shed 4 bases and J shed 3 bases, with 14 bases lying between them. Germline V lookup: CDR1 SGHDT, CDR2 YYEEEE. The length of the CDR3 is 14 residues. CDR3 sequence (DNA): TGTGCCAGCAGCCAAGGTAGGCCTAACTACGAGCAGTACTTC. This translates into CASSQGRPNYEQYF.

This chain joins TRBV2 and TRBJ1-1, with TRBD1 matching 7 bases. This CDR3 has 15 amino acids. Trimming took 3 bases from V and 4 from J; bases not matched to a gene: 8. The germline V gene encodes CDR1 SNHLY and CDR2 FYNNEI. The CDR3 region is CASSERTGVSTEAFF. The CDR3 DNA follows: TGTGCCAGCAGTGAGCGGACAGGTGTTTCCACTGAAGCTTTCTTT.

The rearrangement uses TRBV7-9 and TRBJ2-3; D is ambiguous. The V and J ends lost 4 bases and 3 bases respectively, with 11 bases between them. Germline V gene data show CDR1 as SEHNR and CDR2 as FQNEAQ (reference sequence). The CDR3 extends over 14 amino acids. The CDR3 nucleotides read TGTGCCAGCAGCTCCGACTTAGCAACAGATACGCAGTATTTT. Protein: CASSSDLATDTQYF.

This clone appeared a few times. The chain uses TRBV7-2 and TRBJ2-1; a possible D gene is TRBD2 (7 bases). The V gene's germline CDR1 is SGHTA and CDR2 FQGNSA. Deletions cut 5 bases from V and 10 bases from J, with 18 bases between. The CDR3 length is 14 residues. The CDR3 nucleotides read TGTGCCAGCAGCGGCCGGCTGGGCGGGGGCGAGCAGTTCTTC. The encoded protein is CASSGRLGGGEQFF.

This clone was observed a few times. The V call is TRBV29-1, the J call TRBJ1-1; TRBD1 might be the D (5 bases). V dropped 6 bases and J dropped 6 bases, with 11 bases sitting between them. The length of the CDR3 is 11 residues. The V gene's germline CDR1 is SQVTM and CDR2 ANQGSEA. As DNA, the CDR3 is TGCAGCGTCCTTGGGGGAGCTGAAGCTTTCTTT. The encoded protein is CSVLGGAEAFF.

There are a few counts of this clone. The sample holds other DNA sequences that translate to the same CDR3. V usage is TRBV29-1 and J usage is TRBJ1-2; D not certain. Trimming removed 3 bases at V and 6 bases at J, with 5 bases between. Germline values: CDR1 SQVTM, CDR2 ANQGSEA. The length of the CDR3 is 10 residues. The CDR3 spells CSVETDGYTF. The CDR3, as DNA: TGCAGCGTTGAGACGGATGGCTACACCTTC.

The V and J genes are TRBV27 and TRBJ2-7; 9 nucleotides line up with TRBD1. There are 14 residues in the CDR3. The V and J ends lost 5 bases and 4 bases, in that order; junction bases with no gene match: 6. Germline CDR1 MNHEY, CDR2 SMNVEV (reference sequence). CDR3: CASSIRTGEYEQYF. In DNA form, the CDR3 reads TGTGCCAGCAGTATACGGACAGGGGAGTACGAGCAGTACTTC.

V is TRBV5-5 and J is TRBJ1-2; D may be TRBD1 (5 bases). CDR1 SGHKS and CDR2 YYEKEE come from the germline V gene (reference sequence). Trimming removed 4 bases at V and 3 bases at J, with 16 bases between. The CDR3 has 15 residues. The CDR3 reads CASSPGWGPDYGYTF. Written as DNA, the CDR3 is TGTGCCAGCAGCCCTGGATGGGGACCCGACTATGGCTACACCTTC.

V gene TRBV29-1 combines with J gene TRBJ1-4; 7 positions match TRBD1. The CDR3 covers 15 residues. Trimming at V came to 7 bases and at J to 4 bases, leaving 12 bases not matched to a gene. Germline V lookup: CDR1 SQVTM, CDR2 ANQGSEA. The DNA of the CDR3 is TGCAGCGGTGGGGGCTCGGGACAGAATAATGAAAAACTGTTTTTT. Residues: CSGGGSGQNNEKLFF. The full variable domain, completed using reference TRBV29-1 and TRBJ1-4, is SAVISQKPSRDICQRGTSLTIQCQVDSQVTMMFWYRQQPGQSLTLIATANQGSEATYESGFVIDKFPISRPNLTFSTLTVSNMSPEDSSIYLCSGGGSGQNNEKLFFGSGTQLSVL.

This chain connects TRBV5-1 to TRBJ2-3; D call uncertain. The CDR3 has 16 residues. Trimming took off 0 bases at V and 9 bases at J, with 20 bases between the two ends. Germline-derived CDR1 and CDR2 are SGHRS and YFSETQ. As DNA, the CDR3 is TGCGCCAGCAGCTTGGAGGCCCGTTCGTGGGTTGACACGCAGTATTTT. This gives the protein CASSLEARSWVDTQYF.

The chain is built from TRBV28 and TRBJ2-1; D remains ambiguous. V was clipped by 8 bases and J by 7 bases, with 15 bases between them. The CDR3 runs 13 residues. CDR1 is MDHEN and CDR2 is SYDVKM in the germline V gene. CDR3 sequence reads: CASGPPTDNEQFF. The CDR3 DNA follows: TGTGCCAGCGGTCCCCCAACGGATAATGAGCAGTTCTTC. Together with reference TRBV28 and TRBJ2-1, the CDR3 gives the full variable domain: DVKVTQSSRYLVKRTGEKVFLECVQDMDHENMFWYRQDPGLGLRLIYFSYDVKMKEKGDIPEGYSVSREKKERFSLILESASTNQTSMYLCASGPPTDNEQFFGPGTRLTVL.

The chain combines TRBV7-9 with TRBJ2-5, with 7 bases matching TRBD1. The J call may be in error: the DNA end matches TRBJ2-7 better. The CDR3 runs 14 residues. Germline assignment: CDR1 SEHNR and CDR2 FQNEAQ (reference sequence). The CDR3 bases are TGTGCCAGCAGCTTAGGGGACAGCTCCTACGAGCAGTACTTC. This encodes CASSLGDSSYEQYF.

The chain has TRBV29-1 and TRBJ1-1, with D perhaps matching TRBD1 (6 bases). The germline CDR1 and CDR2 sequences are SQVTM and ANQGSEA. The length of the CDR3 is 13 residues. The V gene lost 4 bases and the J gene lost 1 base, with 10 bases spanning the gap. The CDR3 loop reads CSVATQGNTEAFF. In DNA form, the CDR3 reads TGCAGCGTTGCTACACAGGGGAACACTGAAGCTTTCTTT.

This clone has more than one count but fewer than ten. The gene calls are TRBV29-1 and TRBJ2-1; TRBD2 matches at 12 bases. Trimming removed 4 bases from V and 7 bases from J; junction bases left unmatched: 8. CDR1 and CDR2 (germline): SQVTM, ANQGSEA. This CDR3 has 15 amino acids. In DNA, the CDR3 is TGCAGCGTTGCCCTAGCGGGAGGGCCTCGTAATGAGCAGTTCTTC. Its translation is CSVALAGGPRNEQFF.

This clone was recorded once. V usage is TRBV29-1 and J usage is TRBJ2-1; 9 bases line up with TRBD1. This CDR3 is 14 amino acids long. With V trimmed by 7 bases and J by 7 bases, 11 bases remained unmatched. Germline V gives CDR1 SQVTM, CDR2 ANQGSEA. The CDR3 spells CSAQTGGVGNEQFF. CDR3 bases: TGCAGCGCCCAAACAGGGGGCGTCGGGAATGAGCAGTTCTTC.

The V and J genes are TRBV9 and TRBJ1-2; D is undetermined. Germline CDR1 SGDLS, CDR2 YYNGEE. The CDR3 sequence is 12 residues long. V lost 4 bases and J 8 bases, leaving 12 bases between the germline ends. The CDR3 reads CASSSWDGGYTF. The CDR3 region has the DNA TGTGCCAGCAGCTCCTGGGATGGGGGCTACACCTTC.

The rearrangement links TRBV20-1 to TRBJ2-3; D unclear. Germline-derived CDR1 and CDR2 are DFQATT and SNEGSKA (reference sequence). With 6 bases removed from V and 8 bases from J, the gap between germline ends came to 12 bases. The CDR3 is 11 amino acids. Here the CDR3 DNA reads TGCAGTGCCTTTGAGGACCCTACGCAGTATTTT. Protein sequence: CSAFEDPTQYF.

Only a few counts were recorded for this clone. The rearrangement uses TRBV29-1 and TRBJ1-1; unclear D gene. The CDR3 consists of 13 residues. CDR1 is SQVTM and CDR2 is ANQGSEA in the germline V gene. V lost 4 bases and J lost 0, with 9 bases in between. In DNA form, the CDR3 reads TGCAGCGTTGCGAGGGTAATGAACACTGAAGCTTTCTTT. This sequence encodes CSVARVMNTEAFF.

This chain links TRBV29-1 with TRBJ2-5, with 7 bases that match TRBD2. The germline V gene has CDR1 SQVTM and CDR2 ANQGSEA. The CDR3 totals 13 residues. With V trimmed by 8 bases and J by 5 bases, 11 bases remained unmatched. The CDR3 nucleotides read TGCAGCTTCGCGGGGGATTGGCGGGAGACCCAGTACTTC. Protein: CSFAGDWRETQYF.